Reported below is one T cell receptor (beta chain). This entry comes from a study of T-cell reconstitution after alpha-beta-depleted transplantation in children. Germline V gene lookup returns CDR1 KGHSH and CDR2 LQKENI. The length of the CDR3 is 15 residues. V was trimmed by 3 bases and J by 5 bases, leaving 13 bases between them. Unique molecular identifiers tagged the TCRbeta library. One entry per CDR3 protein, called by TCRdb with MiXCR from the PCR reads. The data hold almost 500,000 distinct CDR3 sequences, with around 13% observed a single time. The V call is TRBV18, the J call TRBJ2-2; D is uncertain. Source: PBMCs from the stem cell graft donor, taken from the stem cell graft. The receptor was derived from a human donor who donated a stem cell graft to a child with combined immunodeficiency. The CDR3 region is CASSPMNLGTGELFF. CDR3 nucleotides: TGTGCCAGCTCACCCATGAACCTCGGGACCGGGGAGCTGTTTTTT. The whole variable domain, filled in from reference TRBV18 and TRBJ2-2, reads NAGVMQNPRHLVRRRGQEARLRCSPMKGHSHVYWYRQLPEEGLKFMVYLQKENIIDESGMPKERFSAEFPKEGPSILRIQQVVRGDSAAYFCASSPMNLGTGELFFGEGSRLTVL.